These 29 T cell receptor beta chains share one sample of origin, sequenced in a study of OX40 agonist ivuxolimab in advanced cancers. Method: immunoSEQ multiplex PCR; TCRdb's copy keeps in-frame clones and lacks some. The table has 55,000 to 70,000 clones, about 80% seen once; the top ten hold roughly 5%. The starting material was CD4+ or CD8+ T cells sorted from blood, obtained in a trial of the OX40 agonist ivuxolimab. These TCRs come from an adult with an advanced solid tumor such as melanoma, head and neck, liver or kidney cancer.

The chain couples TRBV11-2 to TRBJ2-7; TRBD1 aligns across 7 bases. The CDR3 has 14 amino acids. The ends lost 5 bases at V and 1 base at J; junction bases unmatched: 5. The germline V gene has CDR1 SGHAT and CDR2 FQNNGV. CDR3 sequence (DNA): TGTGCCAGCAGCCCGCCGACAGGGTCCTACGAGCAGTACTTC. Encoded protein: CASSPPTGSYEQYF.

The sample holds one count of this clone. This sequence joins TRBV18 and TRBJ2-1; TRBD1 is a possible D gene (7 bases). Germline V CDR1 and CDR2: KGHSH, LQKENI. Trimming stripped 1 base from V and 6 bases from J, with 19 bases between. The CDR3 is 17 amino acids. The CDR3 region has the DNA TGTGCCAGCTCACCACGGTCCGGGGCAGGGGGAGGCAATGAGCAGTTCTTC. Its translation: CASSPRSGAGGGNEQFF.

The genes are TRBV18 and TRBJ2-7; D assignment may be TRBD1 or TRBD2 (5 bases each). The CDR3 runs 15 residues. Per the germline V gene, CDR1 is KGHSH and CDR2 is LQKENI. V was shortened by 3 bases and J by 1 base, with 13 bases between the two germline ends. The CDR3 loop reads CASSPAGTGSYEQYF. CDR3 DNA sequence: TGTGCCAGCTCACCCGCCGGGACGGGATCCTACGAGCAGTACTTC.

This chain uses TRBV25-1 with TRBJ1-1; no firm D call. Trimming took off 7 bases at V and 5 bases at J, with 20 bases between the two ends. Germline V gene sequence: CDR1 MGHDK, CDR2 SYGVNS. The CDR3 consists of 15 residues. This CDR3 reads CASTSPGGGMTEAFF. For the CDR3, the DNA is TGTGCCAGCACCTCCCCAGGCGGTGGAATGACTGAAGCTTTCTTT. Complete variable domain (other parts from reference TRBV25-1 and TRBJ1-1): EADIYQTPRYLVIGTGKKITLECSQTMGHDKMYWYQQDPGMELHLIHYSYGVNSTEKGDLSSESTVSRIRTEHFPLTLESARPSHTSQYLCASTSPGGGMTEAFFGQGTRLTVV.

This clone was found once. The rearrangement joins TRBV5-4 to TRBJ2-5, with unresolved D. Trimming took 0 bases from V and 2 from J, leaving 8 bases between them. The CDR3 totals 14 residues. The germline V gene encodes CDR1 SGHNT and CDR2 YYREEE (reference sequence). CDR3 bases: TGTGCCAGCAGCTTGGTGGGCAGTCAAGAGACCCAGTACTTC. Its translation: CASSLVGSQETQYF.

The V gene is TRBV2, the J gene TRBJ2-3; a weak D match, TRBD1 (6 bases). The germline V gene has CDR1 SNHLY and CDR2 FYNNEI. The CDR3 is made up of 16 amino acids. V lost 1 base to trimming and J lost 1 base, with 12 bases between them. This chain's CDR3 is CASSEGLGHGTDTQYF. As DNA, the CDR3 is TGTGCCAGCAGTGAAGGGTTGGGACACGGCACAGATACGCAGTATTTT.

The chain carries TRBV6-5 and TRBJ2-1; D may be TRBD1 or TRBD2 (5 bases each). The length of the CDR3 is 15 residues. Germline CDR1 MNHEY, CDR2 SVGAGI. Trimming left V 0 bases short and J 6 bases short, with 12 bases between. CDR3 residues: CASSYSGEFVNEQFF. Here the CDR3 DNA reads TGTGCCAGCAGTTACTCGGGGGAGTTTGTCAATGAGCAGTTCTTC.

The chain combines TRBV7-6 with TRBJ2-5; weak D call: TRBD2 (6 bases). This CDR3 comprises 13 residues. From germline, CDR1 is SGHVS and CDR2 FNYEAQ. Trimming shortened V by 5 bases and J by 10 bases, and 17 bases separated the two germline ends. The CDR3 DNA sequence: TGTGCCAGCAGCGGGGGAACTAGCTCCCTCCAGTACTTC. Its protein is CASSGGTSSLQYF.

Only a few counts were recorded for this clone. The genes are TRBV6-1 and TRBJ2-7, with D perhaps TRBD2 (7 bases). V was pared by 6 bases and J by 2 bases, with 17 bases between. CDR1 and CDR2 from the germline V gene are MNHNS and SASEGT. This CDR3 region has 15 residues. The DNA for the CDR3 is TGTGCCAGCAGCGACATGGGGGGGGCAACCTACGAGCAGTACTTC. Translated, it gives CASSDMGGATYEQYF.

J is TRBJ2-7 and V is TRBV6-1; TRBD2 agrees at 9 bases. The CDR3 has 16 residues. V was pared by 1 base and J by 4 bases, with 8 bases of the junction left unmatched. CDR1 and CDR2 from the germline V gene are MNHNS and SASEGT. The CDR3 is CASSEGPTSGGYEQYF. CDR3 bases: TGTGCCAGCAGTGAAGGTCCGACTAGCGGAGGTTACGAGCAGTACTTC.

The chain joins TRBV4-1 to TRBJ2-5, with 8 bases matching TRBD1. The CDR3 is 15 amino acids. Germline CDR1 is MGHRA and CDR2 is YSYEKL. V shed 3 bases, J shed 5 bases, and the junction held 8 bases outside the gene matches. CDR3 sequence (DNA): TGCGCCAGCAGCCACAGGACAGGGCTTTTGGAGACCCAGTACTTC. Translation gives CASSHRTGLLETQYF.

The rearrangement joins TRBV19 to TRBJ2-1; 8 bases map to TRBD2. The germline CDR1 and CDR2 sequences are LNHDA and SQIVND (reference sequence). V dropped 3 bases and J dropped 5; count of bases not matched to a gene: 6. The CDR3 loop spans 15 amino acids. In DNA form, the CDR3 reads TGTGCCAGTAGTATTACGGGAGGGGCAGACAATGAGCAGTTCTTC. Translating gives CASSITGGADNEQFF.

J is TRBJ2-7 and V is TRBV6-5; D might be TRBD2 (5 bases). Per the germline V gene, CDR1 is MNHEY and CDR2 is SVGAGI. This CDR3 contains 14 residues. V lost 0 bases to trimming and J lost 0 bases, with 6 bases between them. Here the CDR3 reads CASSYSTSSYEQYF. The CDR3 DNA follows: TGTGCCAGCAGTTACTCCACTAGCTCCTACGAGCAGTACTTC.

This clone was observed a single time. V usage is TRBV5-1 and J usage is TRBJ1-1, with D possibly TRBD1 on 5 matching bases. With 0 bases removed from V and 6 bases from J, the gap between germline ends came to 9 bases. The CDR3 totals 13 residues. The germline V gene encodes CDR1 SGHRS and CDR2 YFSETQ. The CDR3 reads CASSLEGAPEAFF. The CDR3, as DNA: TGCGCCAGCAGCTTGGAAGGGGCCCCTGAAGCTTTCTTT.

The CDR3 nucleotides read TGTGCCATCAGTGAGTACCGGGGGAGTGAAAAACTGTTTTTT. Protein product: CAISEYRGSEKLFF. The V and J genes are TRBV10-3 and TRBJ1-4; perhaps TRBD1 as D (5 bases). The CDR3 sequence is 14 residues long. Germline loops: CDR1 ENHRY, CDR2 SYGVKD. Trimming pared 1 base from V and 7 bases from J, leaving 10 bases between.

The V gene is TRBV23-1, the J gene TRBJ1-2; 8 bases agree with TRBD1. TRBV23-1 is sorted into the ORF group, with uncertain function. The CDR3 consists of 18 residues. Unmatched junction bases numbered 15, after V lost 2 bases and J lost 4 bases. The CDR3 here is CASSQHPRDRCALYGYTF. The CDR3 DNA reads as TGCGCCAGCAGTCAACATCCCCGGGACAGGTGCGCACTCTATGGCTACACCTTC.

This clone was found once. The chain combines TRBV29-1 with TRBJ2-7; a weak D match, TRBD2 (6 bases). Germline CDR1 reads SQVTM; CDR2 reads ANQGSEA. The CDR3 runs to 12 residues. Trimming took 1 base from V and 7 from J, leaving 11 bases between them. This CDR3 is CSVEVLGGEQYF. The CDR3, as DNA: TGCAGCGTTGAAGTCCTGGGGGGAGAGCAGTACTTC.

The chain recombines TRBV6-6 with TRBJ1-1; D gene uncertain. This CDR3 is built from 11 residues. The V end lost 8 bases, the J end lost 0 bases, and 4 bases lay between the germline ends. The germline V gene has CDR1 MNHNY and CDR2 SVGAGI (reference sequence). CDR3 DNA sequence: TGTGCCAGCGGCCTGAACACTGAAGCTTTCTTT. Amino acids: CASGLNTEAFF.

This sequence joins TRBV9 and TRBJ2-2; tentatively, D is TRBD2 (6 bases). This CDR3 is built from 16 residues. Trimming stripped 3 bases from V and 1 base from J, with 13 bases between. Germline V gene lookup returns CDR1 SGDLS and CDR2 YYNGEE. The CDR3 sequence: CASSGGIARNTGELFF. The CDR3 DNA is TGTGCCAGCAGCGGCGGGATAGCAAGGAACACCGGGGAGCTGTTTTTT. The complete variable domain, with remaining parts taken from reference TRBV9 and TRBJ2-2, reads DSGVTQTPKHLITATGQRVTLRCSPRSGDLSVYWYQQSLDQGLQFLIQYYNGEERAKGNILERFSAQQFPDLHSELNLSSLELGDSALYFCASSGGIARNTGELFFGEGSRLTVL.

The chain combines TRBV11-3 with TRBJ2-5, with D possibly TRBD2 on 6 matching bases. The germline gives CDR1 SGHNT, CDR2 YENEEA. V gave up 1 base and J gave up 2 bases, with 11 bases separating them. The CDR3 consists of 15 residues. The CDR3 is CASSLGGGLQETQYF. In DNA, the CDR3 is TGTGCCAGCAGCTTAGGAGGAGGGCTACAAGAGACCCAGTACTTC.

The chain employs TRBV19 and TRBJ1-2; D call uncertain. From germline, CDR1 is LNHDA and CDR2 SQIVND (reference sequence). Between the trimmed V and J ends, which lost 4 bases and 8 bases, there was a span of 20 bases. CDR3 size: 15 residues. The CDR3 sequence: CASSNRRAGSYGYTF. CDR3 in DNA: TGTGCCAGTAGTAATCGGCGGGCCGGAAGTTACGGCTACACCTTC. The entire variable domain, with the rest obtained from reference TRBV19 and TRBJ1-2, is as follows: DGGITQSPKYLFRKEGQNVTLSCEQNLNHDAMYWYRQDPGQGLRLIYYSQIVNDFQKGDIAEGYSVSREKKESFPLTVTSAQKNPTAFYLCASSNRRAGSYGYTFGSGTRLTVV.

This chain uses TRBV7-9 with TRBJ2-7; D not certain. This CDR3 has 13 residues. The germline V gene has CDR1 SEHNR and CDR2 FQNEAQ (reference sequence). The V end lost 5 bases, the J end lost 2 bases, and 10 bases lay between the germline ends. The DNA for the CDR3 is TGTGCCAGCAGCGTGGACGGACCCTACGAGCAGTACTTC. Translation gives CASSVDGPYEQYF.

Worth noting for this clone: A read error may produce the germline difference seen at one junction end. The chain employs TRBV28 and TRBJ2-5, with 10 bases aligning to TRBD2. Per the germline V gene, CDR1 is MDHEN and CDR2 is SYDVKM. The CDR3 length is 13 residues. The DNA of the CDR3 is TGTGCCAGCAGTTCAACTTTAGCGGGGGGTCGGCACTTC. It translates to CASSSTLAGGRHF. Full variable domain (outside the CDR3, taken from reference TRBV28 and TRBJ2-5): DVKVTQSSRYLVKRTGEKVFLECVQDMDHENMFWYRQDPGLGLRLIYFSYDVKMKEKGDIPEGYSVSREKKERFSLILESASTNQTSMYLCASSSTLAGGRHFGPGTRLLVL.

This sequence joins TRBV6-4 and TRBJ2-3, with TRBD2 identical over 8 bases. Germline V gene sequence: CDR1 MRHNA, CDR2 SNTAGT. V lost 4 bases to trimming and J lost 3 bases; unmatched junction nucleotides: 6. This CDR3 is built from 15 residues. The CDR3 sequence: CASSASGRSTDTQYF. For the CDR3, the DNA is TGTGCCAGCAGTGCGAGCGGGAGATCGACAGATACGCAGTATTTT.

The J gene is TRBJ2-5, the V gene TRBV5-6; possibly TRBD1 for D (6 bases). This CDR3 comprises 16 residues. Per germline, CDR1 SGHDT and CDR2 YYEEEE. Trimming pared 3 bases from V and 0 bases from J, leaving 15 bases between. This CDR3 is CASSYLGGRDQETQYF. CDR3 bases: TGTGCCAGCAGCTACCTTGGGGGCAGGGACCAAGAGACCCAGTACTTC. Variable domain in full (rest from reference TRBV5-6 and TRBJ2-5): DAGVTQSPTHLIKTRGQQVTLRCSPKSGHDTVSWYQQALGQGPQFIFQYYEEEERQRGNFPDRFSGHQFPNYSSELNVNALLLGDSALYLCASSYLGGRDQETQYFGPGTRLLVL.

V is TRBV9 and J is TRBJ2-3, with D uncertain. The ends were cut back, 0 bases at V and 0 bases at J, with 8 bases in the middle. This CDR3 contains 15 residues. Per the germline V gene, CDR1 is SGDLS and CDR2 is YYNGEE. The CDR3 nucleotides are TGTGCCAGCAGCGTAGGTACGTTGAGCACAGATACGCAGTATTTT. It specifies CASSVGTLSTDTQYF.

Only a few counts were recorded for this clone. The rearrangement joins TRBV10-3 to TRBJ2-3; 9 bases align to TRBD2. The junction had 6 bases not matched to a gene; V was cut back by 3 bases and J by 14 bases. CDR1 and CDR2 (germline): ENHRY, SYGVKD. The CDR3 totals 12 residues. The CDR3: CAISEAGGPLYF. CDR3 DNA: TGTGCCATCAGTGAAGCGGGGGGCCCCTTGTATTTT.

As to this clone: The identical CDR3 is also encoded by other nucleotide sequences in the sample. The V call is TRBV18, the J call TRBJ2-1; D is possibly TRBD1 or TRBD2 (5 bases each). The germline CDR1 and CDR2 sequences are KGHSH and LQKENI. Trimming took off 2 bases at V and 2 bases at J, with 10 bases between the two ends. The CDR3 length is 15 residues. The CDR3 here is CASSPEGLAYNEQFF. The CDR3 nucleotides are TGTGCCAGCTCACCAGAGGGGCTCGCCTACAATGAGCAGTTCTTC.

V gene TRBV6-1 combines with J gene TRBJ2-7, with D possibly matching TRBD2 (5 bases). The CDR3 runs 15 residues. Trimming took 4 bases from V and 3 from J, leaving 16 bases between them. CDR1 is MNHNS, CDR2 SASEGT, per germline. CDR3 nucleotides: TGTGCCAGCAGTGCTTTACTAGTCTTAGGCTACGAGCAGTACTTC. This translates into CASSALLVLGYEQYF.